A single sample gave rise to the 26 T cell receptor beta chains below, sequenced in a study of T-cell memory formation after mild COVID-19. In TCRdb, the 5' RACE reads were re-called with MiXCR into one record per CDR3 protein. Of around 250,000 distinct CDR3 sequences listed, approximately 9% are singletons. Sequenced material: PBMCs or a T cell subset sorted from them (not recorded which). All receptors derive from a man in his late teens or twenties who had mild COVID-19 (a few samples of this study predate the infection). Cell type and time point are not known.

This clonotype has only a few counts. The rearrangement uses TRBV5-1 and TRBJ2-1; 9 bases match TRBD1. The germline V gene has CDR1 SGHRS and CDR2 YFSETQ. The CDR3 is 15 residues long. V shed 4 bases and J 2 bases; nucleotides not matched to a gene: 4. The CDR3 protein is CASSRGDRAYNEQFF. DNA for the CDR3: TGCGCCAGCAGCCGTGGGGACAGGGCCTACAATGAGCAGTTCTTC. The whole variable domain, filled in from reference TRBV5-1 and TRBJ2-1, reads KAGVTQTPRYLIKTRGQQVTLSCSPISGHRSVSWYQQTPGQGLQFLFEYFSETQRNKGNFPGRFSGRQFSNSRSEMNVSTLELGDSALYLCASSRGDRAYNEQFFGPGTRLTVL.

This clonotype was recorded a few times. CDR3 region: CASALNYGYTF. DNA for the CDR3: TGTGCCAGCGCCTTAAACTATGGCTACACCTTC. The rearrangement links TRBV12-3 or TRBV12-4 to TRBJ1-2, with no clear D. The ends were cut back, 8 bases at V and 2 bases at J, with 6 bases in the middle. CDR3 length equals 11 residues.

The CDR3 spells CASSKIYTVQETQYF. The CDR3 DNA sequence: TGTGCCAGCAGCAAGATTTATACCGTTCAAGAGACCCAGTACTTC. This chain connects TRBV7-2 to TRBJ2-5; D unresolved. CDR3 length: 15 residues. V gave up 5 bases and J gave up 2 bases, with 15 bases separating them. Germline assignment: CDR1 SGHTA and CDR2 FQGNSA.

This clonotype occurred once. The V and J genes are TRBV9 and TRBJ1-2; tentatively, D is TRBD1 (5 bases). The germline V gene encodes CDR1 SGDLS and CDR2 YYNGEE. Trimming left V 4 bases short and J 10 bases short, with 20 bases between. The CDR3 spans 14 residues. This CDR3 reads CASSITTRGEDYTF. The DNA for the CDR3 is TGTGCCAGCAGCATCACGACAAGAGGGGAGGACTACACCTTC.

The sample holds many counts of this clonotype. CDR3 nucleotide sequence: TGCGCCACCAGAGGGTCCTCCTACGAGCAGTACTTC. It is translated as CATRGSSYEQYF. The V gene is TRBV5-1, the J gene TRBJ2-7, with D maybe TRBD2 (5 bases). The CDR3 is made up of 12 amino acids. The germline V gene has CDR1 SGHRS and CDR2 YFSETQ. Trimming cost V 9 bases and J 0 bases, with 10 bases left between them.

This clonotype was observed a handful of times. This chain joins TRBV20-1 and TRBJ2-1; D is undetermined. Trimming took off 1 base at V and 4 bases at J, with 8 bases between the two ends. Germline assignment: CDR1 DFQATT and CDR2 SNEGSKA (reference sequence). CDR3 size: 13 residues. CDR3 bases: TGCAGTGCTAGAGGGTACGGTTACAATGAGCAGTTCTTC. This codes for CSARGYGYNEQFF.

The V call is TRBV4-2, the J call TRBJ2-1; tentatively, D is TRBD1 or TRBD2 (5 bases each). Trimming removed 4 bases from V and 2 bases from J, with 15 bases in between. This CDR3 is built from 16 residues. Per the germline V gene, CDR1 is LGHNA and CDR2 is YNFKEQ. For the CDR3, the DNA is TGTGCCAGCAGCCCCGGGTGGGGGACGCCCTACAATGAGCAGTTCTTC. Protein product: CASSPGWGTPYNEQFF.

In this sample, this clonotype turned up a few times. The J gene is TRBJ1-1, the V gene TRBV7-2, with D unresolved. V dropped 2 bases and J dropped 1 base, with 11 bases sitting between them. The germline V gene encodes CDR1 SGHTA and CDR2 FQGNSA. The CDR3 totals 15 residues. The CDR3 nucleotides read TGTGCCAGCAGCTTATCGGTGGATAGGAACACTGAAGCTTTCTTT. The encoded protein is CASSLSVDRNTEAFF.

This clonotype was counted only a few times. A read error may account for a junction end that differs from germline. The V and J genes are TRBV11-2 and TRBJ1-2; D not resolved. This CDR3 comprises 12 residues. Germline-derived CDR1 and CDR2 are SGHAT and FQNNGV. This CDR3 reads CASSPLLYGYSF. The CDR3 bases are TGTGCCAGCAGTCCACTTCTTTATGGCTACTCCTTC.

This clonotype was observed a handful of times. CDR3 protein: CASSRGSGGFYEQYF. The CDR3 DNA is TGTGCCAGCAGCCGGGGATCGGGGGGTTTCTACGAGCAGTACTTC. V usage is TRBV7-8 and J usage is TRBJ2-7; TRBD2 matches at 7 bases. J lost 3 bases, V lost 5 bases, and 10 bases had no gene match. CDR3 length: 15 amino acids. Germline lookup yields CDR1 SGHVS and CDR2 FQNEAQ.

There are a few counts of this clonotype. The chain is built from TRBV6-4 and TRBJ2-1, with unresolved D. The CDR3 spans 16 residues. Germline CDR1 is MRHNA and CDR2 is SNTAGT. Trimming removed 7 bases from V and 7 bases from J, with 23 bases in between. This CDR3 is CASTKHSGSGRNEQFF. The DNA of the CDR3 is TGTGCCAGCACCAAACATTCGGGCTCTGGGCGGAATGAGCAGTTCTTC.

The chain combines TRBV4-1 with TRBJ1-4, with no clear D. CDR1 and CDR2 from the germline V gene are MGHRA and YSYEKL. The CDR3 covers 15 residues. With 0 bases removed from V and 3 bases from J, the gap between germline ends came to 8 bases. CDR3 nucleotides: TGCGCCAGCAGCCAAGATATCGGAGCTAATGAAAAACTGTTTTTT. As protein: CASSQDIGANEKLFF.

This clonotype occurred a few times. J is TRBJ2-1 and V is TRBV7-3; 8 bases align to TRBD2. The CDR3 spans 16 residues. V trimming: 3 bases; J trimming: 6 bases; junction bases outside the gene matches: 10. Germline lookup yields CDR1 SGHTA and CDR2 FQGTGA. CDR3 bases: TGTGCCAGCAGCTTTACCGGGACTAGTACGGGCAATGAGCAGTTCTTC. As protein: CASSFTGTSTGNEQFF. Full variable domain (outside the CDR3, taken from reference TRBV7-3 and TRBJ2-1): GAGVSQTPSNKVTEKGKYVELRCDPISGHTALYWYRQSLGQGPEFLIYFQGTGAADDSGLPNDRFFAVRPEGSVSTLKIQRTERGDSAVYLCASSFTGTSTGNEQFFGPGTRLTVL.

The rearrangement links TRBV7-8 to TRBJ2-2, with 10 bases fitting TRBD2. The germline V gene has CDR1 SGHVS and CDR2 FQNEAQ. V lost 6 bases and J lost 2; bases outside the gene matches: 6. The CDR3 covers 16 residues. CDR3 in DNA: TGTGCCAGCAGATCGATAGCGGGGGGAAACACCGGGGAGCTGTTTTTT. As protein: CASRSIAGGNTGELFF.

In this sample, this clonotype turned up many times. This chain connects TRBV12-3 or TRBV12-4 to TRBJ2-1; D call uncertain. Between the trimmed V and J ends, which lost 1 base and 9 bases, there was a span of 10 bases. This CDR3 contains 13 residues. In DNA form, the CDR3 reads TGTGCCAGCAGTTTAGATGTGGTTAGTGAGCAGTTCTTC. Translating it yields CASSLDVVSEQFF.

This clonotype was counted between two and nine times. This chain connects TRBV28 to TRBJ2-1; 9 bases fit TRBD2. CDR3 size: 16 residues. Germline CDR1 is MDHEN and CDR2 is SYDVKM. Trimming cost V 6 bases and J 2 bases; bases outside gene matches: 8. Here the CDR3 reads CASSGGGASTYNEQFF. CDR3 in DNA: TGTGCCAGCAGCGGCGGGGGGGCTTCCACCTACAATGAGCAGTTCTTC.

The chain is built from TRBV11-2 and TRBJ1-4, with 9 bases identical to TRBD1. J was trimmed by 7 bases and V by 5 bases; bases with no gene match: 2. The CDR3 covers 13 residues. The germline CDR1 and CDR2 sequences are SGHAT and FQNNGV. The CDR3 DNA reads TGTGCCAGCAGCGAGACAGGGGGTGAAAAACTGTTTTTT. Residues: CASSETGGEKLFF. The full variable domain, completed using reference TRBV11-2 and TRBJ1-4, is EAGVAQSPRYKIIEKRQSVAFWCNPISGHATLYWYQQILGQGPKLLIQFQNNGVVDDSQLPKDRFSAERLKGVDSTLKIQPAKLEDSAVYLCASSETGGEKLFFGSGTQLSVL.

This clonotype was seen only a few times. The chain joins TRBV6-5 to TRBJ1-2; 10 bases are a match to TRBD1. After removal of 5 bases from V and 2 bases from J, the junction contained 5 bases not matched to a gene. The CDR3 is made up of 15 amino acids. Germline CDR1 reads MNHEY; CDR2 reads SVGAGI. CDR3: CASSRGGQGNYGYTF. CDR3 nucleotides: TGTGCCAGCAGTCGAGGGGGACAGGGGAACTATGGCTACACCTTC.

This clonotype was counted ten times or more. The rearrangement uses TRBV11-2 and TRBJ2-5; 9 nucleotides line up with TRBD2. CDR1 and CDR2 (germline): SGHAT, FQNNGV. This CDR3 has 16 amino acids. V dropped 5 bases and J dropped 2; count of bases not matched to a gene: 9. CDR3 sequence (DNA): TGTGCCAGCAGCCCAGGGGCTAGCGGGGAGCAAGAGACCCAGTACTTC. This sequence encodes CASSPGASGEQETQYF.

The chain has TRBV6-2 or TRBV6-3 and TRBJ2-5; D is unresolved. The germline V and J ends were trimmed by 4 bases and 5 bases, with 5 bases remaining between them. The germline V gene encodes CDR1 MNHEY and CDR2 SVGEGT. The CDR3 loop spans 11 amino acids. The CDR3 reads CASSFWETQYF. DNA for the CDR3: TGTGCCAGCAGTTTTTGGGAGACCCAGTACTTC.

The chain combines TRBV6-5 with TRBJ1-2; D might be TRBD1 (5 bases). Germline-derived CDR1 and CDR2 are MNHEY and SVGAGI. Trimming removed 0 bases at V and 0 bases at J, with 8 bases between. This CDR3 contains 15 residues. As DNA, the CDR3 is TGTGCCAGCAGTTACTCAGGACACTCTAACTATGGCTACACCTTC. This sequence encodes CASSYSGHSNYGYTF.

This chain uses TRBV12-3 or TRBV12-4 with TRBJ2-4; either TRBD1 or TRBD2 may fit D (5 bases each). The CDR3 covers 14 residues. Trimming left V 0 bases short and J 15 bases short, with 18 bases between. The CDR3 DNA sequence: TGTGCCAGCAGTTTAGCGCAGGGACGATCAGTCCCGTACTTC. Amino acids: CASSLAQGRSVPYF.

This clonotype was counted a few times. CDR3 in amino acids: CASSVLLAGGNEQFF. The CDR3 DNA is TGTGCCAGCAGTGTTCTGTTAGCGGGGGGCAATGAGCAGTTCTTC. The chain uses TRBV2 and TRBJ2-1; 10 bases map to TRBD2. The junction had 6 bases not matched to a gene; V was cut back by 4 bases and J by 6 bases. The CDR3 totals 15 residues. Germline CDR1 SNHLY, CDR2 FYNNEI.

The chain links TRBV10-3 to TRBJ2-5; possible D gene TRBD2, 6 bases. V was trimmed by 6 bases and J by 5 bases, leaving 19 bases between them. CDR1 and CDR2 (germline): ENHRY, SYGVKD. This CDR3 has 15 residues. CDR3 sequence reads: CAISNRDSPQETQYF. The CDR3 nucleotides are TGTGCCATCAGCAACCGGGACTCCCCCCAGGAGACCCAGTACTTC.

The chain uses TRBV20-1 and TRBJ2-3; the match to TRBD2 covers 14 bases. Per the germline V gene, CDR1 is DFQATT and CDR2 is SNEGSKA (reference sequence). The length of the CDR3 is 15 residues. The CDR3 region has the DNA TGCAGCATGAGACTAGCGGGGGGGGGCACAGATACGCAGTATTTT. Translating it yields CSMRLAGGGTDTQYF.

Only a few counts were recorded for this clonotype. The chain employs TRBV27 and TRBJ2-7; D might be TRBD1 (6 bases). The germline gives CDR1 MNHEY, CDR2 SMNVEV (reference sequence). The CDR3 length is 14 residues. The V end was cut by 4 bases, the J end by 2 bases, with 12 bases between. This chain's CDR3 is CASSWGRNPYEQYF. In DNA, the CDR3 is TGTGCCAGCAGTTGGGGGCGGAACCCCTACGAGCAGTACTTC.